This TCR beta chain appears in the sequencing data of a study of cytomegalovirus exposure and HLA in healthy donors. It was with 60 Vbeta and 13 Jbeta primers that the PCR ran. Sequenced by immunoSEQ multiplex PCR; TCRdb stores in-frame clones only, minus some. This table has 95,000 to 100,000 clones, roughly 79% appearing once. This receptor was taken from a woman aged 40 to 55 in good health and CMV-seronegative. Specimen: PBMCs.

CDR3 nucleotides: TGTGCCAGCAGTTTAATCCACAGAGGAAACACCATATATTTT. Its translation: CASSLIHRGNTIYF. The chain has TRBV28 and TRBJ1-3; D is unresolved. CDR1 MDHEN and CDR2 SYDVKM come from the germline V gene. Deletions cut 2 bases from V and 4 bases from J, with 9 bases between. The CDR3 sequence is 14 residues long.